Listed here are 26 T cell receptor beta chains from one sample, sequenced in a study of patients and donors after allogeneic stem cell transplantation. Via MiXCR, TCRdb re-called the RT-PCR reads, giving one row per CDR3 protein. In the table there are 800,000 to 1,000,000 distinct CDR3 sequences, roughly 18% of which are singletons. The source material was blood, either unsorted or a sorted T cell fraction (not recorded which). The origin of the receptors is a human donor who was either an allogeneic HSCT recipient or a stem cell or donor lymphocyte infusion donor (not recorded which). It is not recorded whose cells these are; they may come from a transplant donor.

The chain carries TRBV3-1 and TRBJ2-3; D perhaps matches TRBD2 (6 bases). V was cut by 1 base and J by 3 bases, with 14 bases left in between. From germline, CDR1 is LGHDT and CDR2 YNNKEL (reference sequence). There are 16 residues in the CDR3. For the CDR3, the DNA is TGTGCCAGCAGCCAAGGATCGGCGGGGAGGACAGATACGCAGTATTTT. Protein sequence: CASSQGSAGRTDTQYF.

This clonotype was observed at least ten times. The J gene is TRBJ1-3, the V gene TRBV6-1, with 10 bases matching TRBD1. The CDR3 runs to 16 residues. Per the germline V gene, CDR1 is MNHNS and CDR2 is SASEGT. V lost 6 bases to trimming and J lost 2 bases; unmatched junction nucleotides: 7. Here the CDR3 reads CASSHRTGGTGNTIYF. DNA of the CDR3: TGTGCCAGCAGCCACCGGACAGGGGGTACTGGAAACACCATATATTTT.

This clonotype came up a few times. V usage is TRBV6-1 and J usage is TRBJ1-2, with D uncertain. The V gene lost 0 bases and the J gene lost 4 bases, with 18 bases spanning the gap. CDR1 MNHNS and CDR2 SASEGT come from the germline V gene. The CDR3 extends over 17 amino acids. For the CDR3, the DNA is TGTGCCAGCAGTGAAGCGCTAACGGGCCTACTCCCCTATGGCTACACCTTC. Protein sequence: CASSEALTGLLPYGYTF.

This clonotype was recorded at least ten times. The chain uses TRBV12-3 or TRBV12-4 and TRBJ2-7; unclear D gene. V was cut by 6 bases and J by 0 bases, with 9 bases left in between. This CDR3 is 13 amino acids long. The CDR3 spells CASSRTSSYEQYF. The CDR3 DNA is TGTGCCAGCAGCCGGACGAGCTCCTACGAGCAGTACTTC.

The chain recombines TRBV28 with TRBJ2-7; the D gene is possibly TRBD2 (5 bases). Germline V gene data show CDR1 as MDHEN and CDR2 as SYDVKM. Trimming left V 3 bases short and J 5 bases short, with 20 bases between. This CDR3 spans 16 amino acids. CDR3 nucleotide sequence: TGTGCCAGCAGTTTTATGGTTGGGTCTAGCTACGACGAGCAGTACTTC. As protein: CASSFMVGSSYDEQYF.

The chain couples TRBV5-1 to TRBJ2-1; D ambiguous. Per germline, CDR1 SGHRS and CDR2 YFSETQ. The germline V and J ends were trimmed by 3 bases and 10 bases, with 8 bases remaining between them. CDR3 length: 11 amino acids. CDR3 loop: CASSWVGEQFF. CDR3 bases: TGCGCCAGCAGCTGGGTGGGCGAGCAGTTCTTC.

This clonotype was seen more than once but under ten times. The chain couples TRBV27 to TRBJ1-6; no reliable D call. The CDR3 has 14 residues. Per the germline V gene, CDR1 is MNHEY and CDR2 is SMNVEV (reference sequence). The ends were cut back, 1 base at V and 8 bases at J, with 9 bases in the middle. The CDR3: CASSLWVADSPLHF. The CDR3 nucleotides read TGTGCCAGCAGTTTATGGGTGGCGGATTCACCCCTCCACTTT.

The rearrangement uses TRBV6-5 and TRBJ2-2, with unresolved D. V was trimmed by 0 bases and J by 4 bases, leaving 12 bases between them. The CDR3 extends over 16 amino acids. CDR1 is MNHEY and CDR2 is SVGAGI in the germline V gene. CDR3: CASSYSTLPSTGELFF. The CDR3 nucleotides are TGTGCCAGCAGTTACTCCACCCTCCCAAGCACCGGGGAGCTGTTTTTT.

This clonotype is a singleton in its sample. The chain links TRBV18 to TRBJ2-5; 7 bases align to TRBD2. Germline-derived CDR1 and CDR2 are KGHSH and LQKENI. The CDR3 covers 13 residues. With 3 bases clipped from V and 3 bases from J, the junction kept 1 base outside the gene matches. The CDR3: CASSPGLKETQYF. Here the CDR3 DNA reads TGTGCCAGCTCACCGGGACTAAAAGAGACCCAGTACTTC.

This sequence joins TRBV7-9 and TRBJ2-6; D may be TRBD2 (5 bases). Germline loops: CDR1 SEHNR, CDR2 FQNEAQ (reference sequence). Trimming pared 2 bases from V and 0 bases from J, leaving 11 bases between. The CDR3 covers 17 residues. The DNA of the CDR3 is TGTGCCAGCAGCTTACAAGGACTGATCTCTGGGGCCAACGTCCTGACTTTC. Its protein product is CASSLQGLISGANVLTF.

This clonotype was counted only a few times. The chain employs TRBV20-1 and TRBJ1-2; D gene uncertain. The CDR3 extends over 13 amino acids. Trimming stripped 0 bases from V and 3 bases from J, with 8 bases between. Germline assignment: CDR1 DFQATT and CDR2 SNEGSKA (reference sequence). The CDR3 nucleotides read TGCAGTGCTAGAGATCTTCGGGACTATGGCTACACCTTC. Its translation is CSARDLRDYGYTF.

The CDR3 spells CSVPGQGDGYTF. CDR3 bases: TGCAGTGTCCCGGGACAGGGTGATGGCTACACCTTC. The chain employs TRBV20-1 and TRBJ1-2, with TRBD1 matching 9 bases. The germline gives CDR1 DFQATT, CDR2 SNEGSKA (reference sequence). V trimming: 7 bases; J trimming: 6 bases; junction bases outside the gene matches: 6. The CDR3 has 12 residues.

This clonotype was detected only a few times. This chain uses TRBV7-6 with TRBJ1-1; 7 bases match TRBD1. Germline V gene data show CDR1 as SGHVS and CDR2 as FNYEAQ. The V and J ends lost 1 base and 8 bases, in that order; junction bases with no gene match: 4. This CDR3 is built from 13 residues. DNA of the CDR3: TGTGCCAGCAGCTTAGTGAGGGGGCGCGAAGCTTTCTTT. It specifies CASSLVRGREAFF.

The chain is built from TRBV9 and TRBJ2-7; 12 positions match TRBD2. This CDR3 contains 15 residues. CDR1 is SGDLS, CDR2 YYNGEE, per germline. V dropped 2 bases and J dropped 5; count of bases not matched to a gene: 5. The CDR3 protein is CASSVLAGGVNEQYF. In nucleotides, the CDR3 is TGTGCCAGCAGCGTCCTAGCGGGAGGGGTCAACGAGCAGTACTTC.

This rearrangement joins TRBV25-1 to TRBJ2-7; D gene unclear. The germline CDR1 and CDR2 sequences are MGHDK and SYGVNS. The CDR3 runs 12 residues. The V end lost 6 bases, the J end lost 3 bases, and 9 bases lay between the germline ends. CDR3 sequence: CASRAFDYEQYF. CDR3 bases: TGTGCCAGCAGGGCCTTTGACTACGAGCAGTACTTC.

A few counts support this clonotype. V is TRBV11-2 and J is TRBJ2-1, with 7 bases identical to TRBD2. Germline CDR1 is SGHAT and CDR2 is FQNNGV. V shed 7 bases, J shed 2 bases, and the junction held 8 bases outside the gene matches. The CDR3 sequence is 15 residues long. The CDR3 protein is CASTTGGKAYNEQFF. The CDR3 DNA is TGTGCCAGCACCACCGGGGGGAAGGCCTACAATGAGCAGTTCTTC.

The rearrangement links TRBV5-1 to TRBJ2-1, with unresolved D. The CDR3 is 14 residues long. V lost 4 bases to trimming and J lost 5 bases, with 13 bases between them. From germline, CDR1 is SGHRS and CDR2 YFSETQ. The CDR3 coding sequence is TGCGCCAGCAGCCGGTTCCCGGCAGACAATGAGCAGTTCTTC. It encodes CASSRFPADNEQFF.

This clonotype showed up just a few times. This chain connects TRBV19 to TRBJ1-2; the D gene is possibly TRBD1 (5 bases). The CDR3 runs to 13 residues. Germline V gene sequence: CDR1 LNHDA, CDR2 SQIVND (reference sequence). V lost 2 bases, J lost 8 bases, and 12 bases lay in between. CDR3 sequence: CASSITGVDGYTF. CDR3 sequence (DNA): TGTGCCAGTAGTATAACGGGGGTTGACGGCTACACCTTC.

This chain connects TRBV18 to TRBJ1-1; D unresolved. The germline V gene encodes CDR1 KGHSH and CDR2 LQKENI. V lost 3 bases and J 3 bases, leaving 8 bases between the germline ends. The CDR3 has 13 amino acids. The CDR3 sequence: CASSPFLDTEAFF. Written as DNA, the CDR3 is TGTGCCAGCTCACCCTTCCTTGACACTGAAGCTTTCTTT.

The genes are TRBV7-8 and TRBJ1-2; D is perhaps TRBD1 (6 bases). The germline V and J ends were trimmed by 5 bases and 6 bases, with 22 bases remaining between them. CDR1 SGHVS and CDR2 FQNEAQ come from the germline V gene. There are 16 residues in the CDR3. The CDR3 region is CASSPPTPGHRDGYTF. In DNA form, the CDR3 reads TGTGCCAGCAGCCCGCCCACGCCGGGACACAGGGATGGCTACACCTTC.

This clonotype showed up just a few times. The V and J genes are TRBV4-3 and TRBJ1-6; 7 bases align to TRBD1. Germline CDR1 and CDR2: LGHNA and YSLEER. Trimming at V came to 5 bases and at J to 7 bases, leaving 8 bases not matched to a gene. The CDR3 covers 15 residues. CDR3 in amino acids: CASSDRQGKNSPLHF. For the CDR3, the DNA is TGCGCCAGCAGCGATCGACAGGGAAAGAATTCACCCCTCCACTTT.

V and J are TRBV6-1 and TRBJ2-1; D might be TRBD1 (5 bases). V was pared by 4 bases and J by 11 bases, with 12 bases between. The germline V gene has CDR1 MNHNS and CDR2 SASEGT. This CDR3 has 12 amino acids. CDR3 in amino acids: CASSVQALQQFF. The CDR3 DNA follows: TGTGCCAGCAGTGTACAGGCCCTCCAGCAGTTCTTC.

This clonotype was counted only a few times. The CDR3 coding sequence is TGTGCCAGCAGCGGGGGGACGGGTCAGCCCCAGCATTTT. This codes for CASSGGTGQPQHF. The V and J genes are TRBV5-8 and TRBJ1-5; D is possibly TRBD1 (5 bases). V was trimmed by 4 bases and J by 6 bases, leaving 11 bases between them. This CDR3 comprises 13 residues. Germline V gene data show CDR1 as SGHTS and CDR2 as YDEGEE.

V gene TRBV7-6 combines with J gene TRBJ2-3; 14 bases map to TRBD2. Germline V CDR1 and CDR2: SGHVS, FNYEAQ. There are 12 residues in the CDR3. V was clipped by 5 bases and J by 14 bases; unmatched bases: 3. DNA for the CDR3: TGTGCCAGCAGCGGGACTAGCGGGAGTCCGTATTTT. Its translation: CASSGTSGSPYF. Full variable domain (missing parts from reference TRBV7-6 and TRBJ2-3): GAGVSQSPRYKVTKRGQDVALRCDPISGHVSLYWYRQALGQGPEFLTYFNYEAQQDKSGLPNDRFSAERPEGSISTLTIQRTEQRDSAMYRCASSGTSGSPYFGPGTRLTVL.

The chain couples TRBV5-1 to TRBJ2-1; TRBD1 agrees at 9 bases. Trimming cost V 4 bases and J 5 bases; bases outside gene matches: 7. Germline CDR1 and CDR2: SGHRS and YFSETQ. The CDR3 loop spans 15 amino acids. The DNA of the CDR3 is TGCGCCAGCAGCCCCCAGGGACAGGGCCACAATGAGCAGTTCTTC. Its translation: CASSPQGQGHNEQFF.

This chain uses TRBV20-1 with TRBJ2-7; 13 nucleotides match TRBD2. The V gene's germline CDR1 is DFQATT and CDR2 SNEGSKA (reference sequence). The CDR3 is 13 residues long. V trimming: 5 bases; J trimming: 9 bases; junction bases outside the gene matches: 7. CDR3 sequence reads: CSARTSGSRGQYF. CDR3 nucleotides: TGCAGTGCTCGGACTAGCGGGAGTCGCGGGCAGTACTTC.